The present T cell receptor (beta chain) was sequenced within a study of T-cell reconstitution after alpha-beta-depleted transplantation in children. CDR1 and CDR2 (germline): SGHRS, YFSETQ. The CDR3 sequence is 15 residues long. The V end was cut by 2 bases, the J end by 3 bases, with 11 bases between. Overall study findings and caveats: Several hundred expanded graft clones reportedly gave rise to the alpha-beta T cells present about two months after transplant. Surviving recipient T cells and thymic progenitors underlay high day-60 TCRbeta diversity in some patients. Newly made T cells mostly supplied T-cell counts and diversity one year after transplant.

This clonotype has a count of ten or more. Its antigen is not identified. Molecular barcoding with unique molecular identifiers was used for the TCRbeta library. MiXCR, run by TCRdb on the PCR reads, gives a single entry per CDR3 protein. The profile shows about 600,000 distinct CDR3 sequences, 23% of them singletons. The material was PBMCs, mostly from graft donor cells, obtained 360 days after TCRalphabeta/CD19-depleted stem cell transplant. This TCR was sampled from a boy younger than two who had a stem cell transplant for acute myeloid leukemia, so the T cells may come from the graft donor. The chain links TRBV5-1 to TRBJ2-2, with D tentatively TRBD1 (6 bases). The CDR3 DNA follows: TGCGCCAGCAGCTTAACAGGGATGGACACCGGGGAGCTGTTTTTT. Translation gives CASSLTGMDTGELFF.